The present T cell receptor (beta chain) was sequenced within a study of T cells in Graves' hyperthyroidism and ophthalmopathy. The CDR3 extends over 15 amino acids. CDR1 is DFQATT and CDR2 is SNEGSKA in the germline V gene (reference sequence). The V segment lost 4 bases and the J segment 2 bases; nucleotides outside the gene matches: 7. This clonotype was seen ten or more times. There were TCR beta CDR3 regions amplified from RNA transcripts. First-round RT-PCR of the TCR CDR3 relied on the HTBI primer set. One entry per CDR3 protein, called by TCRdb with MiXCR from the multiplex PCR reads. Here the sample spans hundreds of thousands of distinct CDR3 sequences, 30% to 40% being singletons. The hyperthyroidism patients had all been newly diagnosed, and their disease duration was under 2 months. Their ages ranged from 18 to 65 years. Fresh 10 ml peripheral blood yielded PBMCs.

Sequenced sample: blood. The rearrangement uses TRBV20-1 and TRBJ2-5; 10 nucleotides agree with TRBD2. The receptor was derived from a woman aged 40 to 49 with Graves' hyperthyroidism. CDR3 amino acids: CSATSRTSGQETQYF. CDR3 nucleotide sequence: TGCAGTGCTACCTCTCGGACTAGCGGACAAGAGACCCAGTACTTC.